This TCR beta chain was captured in a study of blood T cell repertoires in COVID-19. Study context: Spain, Italy and the United States supplied samples that represented acute and convalescent COVID-19.

In this sample, this clone turned up a few times. Source study methods: Amplified reference gene primers provided the basis for estimating nucleated cell counts. Some clones are missing from TCRdb's copy, which holds only in-frame ones; the method was immunoSEQ multiplex PCR. V, J and clone size are those of that table, while D and trimming were read from the DNA. The sample shows more than 250,000 clones, roughly 85% of them seen only once. V trimming: 6 bases; J trimming: 0 bases; junction bases outside the gene matches: 20. Germline V gene data show CDR1 as LNHDA and CDR2 as SQIVND (reference sequence). The CDR3 extends over 19 amino acids.

This TCR came from a man in his forties or fifties with active or convalescent COVID-19. The source material was peripheral blood. The gene calls are TRBV19 and TRBJ2-7, with 7 positions matching TRBD2. This chain's CDR3 is CASSPTAITRRETSYEQYF. As DNA, the CDR3 is TGTGCCAGTAGCCCAACCGCCATAACTAGGCGGGAGACCTCCTACGAGCAGTACTTC. The variable domain in full, completed from reference TRBV19 and TRBJ2-7, reads DGGITQSPKYLFRKEGQNVTLSCEQNLNHDAMYWYRQDPGQGLRLIYYSQIVNDFQKGDIAEGYSVSREKKESFPLTVTSAQKNPTAFYLCASSPTAITRRETSYEQYFGPGTRLTVT.